This T cell receptor (beta chain) derives from a study of blood T cells in healthy people across ages. Whole-study context: When template switching was applied, about one barcoded beta molecule was captured per two T cells. Regarding the study as a whole: When set beside aged donors, long-lived donors presented more naive CD4+ cells and higher diversity. Per million T cells, the diversity of TCR beta decreased roughly linearly as age advanced.

CDR1 and CDR2 (germline): MNHEY, SMNVEV (reference sequence). V shed 5 bases, J shed 6 bases, and the junction held 5 bases outside the gene matches. The CDR3 has 14 amino acids. This clonotype was observed a few times. Antigen specificity is unknown. Alongside a J-beta primer mix, a sample-barcoded 5' primer served in a second PCR lasting about 7 to 11 cycles. TCRdb analysed the 5' RACE reads with MiXCR anew, one entry per CDR3 protein. This sample has 1.5 million to 2 million distinct CDR3 sequences, with around half found just once. Sequenced material: blood. The rearrangement uses TRBV27 and TRBJ2-1; 9 bases agree with TRBD2. This TCR came from a woman aged 40 to 49 in good health. The CDR3 sequence: CASSRVAGVNEQFF. CDR3 coding DNA: TGTGCCAGCAGTCGGGTAGCGGGGGTCAATGAGCAGTTCTTC.